What follows describes a single TCR beta chain. Its antigen remains unidentified. The CDR3 has 15 residues. In germline, CDR1 is MNHEY, CDR2 SVGAGI. V dropped 7 bases and J dropped 2; count of bases not matched to a gene: 9. Sequencing was performed with immunoSEQ multiplex PCR; in TCRdb, only in-frame clones are kept and a portion is missing. The sample includes around 60,000 clones, 75% to 90% of them seen just once. The source of the sample is a study of a mutant IDH1 vaccine in newly diagnosed glioma. Turning to the study itself: Before enrollment, patients got radiotherapy alone, temozolomide alone, or mostly the combination. Study results and limitations: Most patients, approximately 93%, showed vaccine-induced immune responses.

As for time point: week 47, end of study. One vaccine dose held 300 ug of mutant IDH1 20-mer peptide and came with topical imiquimod. The receptor's source is a man between 25 and 39 years old with glioma. The rearrangement links TRBV6-5 to TRBJ2-5; 8 bases agree with TRBD1. The sequencing used PBMCs, collected from a glioma patient whose treatment included an IDH1 peptide vaccine. The CDR3 DNA follows: TGTGCCAGCACACCTGGACAGGGTTTACAAGAGACCCAGTACTTC. Translating it yields CASTPGQGLQETQYF.